Shown below are 10 T cell receptor beta chains from a single sample sequenced in a study of radiotherapy plus CTLA-4 blockade in lung cancer. Assay: immunoSEQ multiplex PCR; the TCRdb copy retains only in-frame clones and omits some. There are roughly 70,000 clones in the sample; around 86% occur only once, and over 35% lies in the top ten. The sequences come from peripheral blood, collected from a patient treated with radiotherapy plus ipilimumab. These receptors originate from a human donor with non-small cell lung cancer that progressed on radiotherapy plus ipilimumab.

This chain joins TRBV6-6 and TRBJ2-5; D is undetermined. This CDR3 comprises 13 residues. The germline V gene has CDR1 MNHNY and CDR2 SVGAGI (reference sequence). The germline V and J ends were trimmed by 6 bases and 5 bases, with 13 bases remaining between them. The CDR3 coding sequence is TGTGCCAGCAGAACCCCTGTAAGGGAGACCCAGTACTTC. This codes for CASRTPVRETQYF.

V is TRBV6-6 and J is TRBJ1-2; 7 positions agree with TRBD1. Germline lookup yields CDR1 MNHNY and CDR2 SVGAGI (reference sequence). The V gene end was trimmed by 6 bases and the J gene end by 2 bases; junction bases not matched to a gene: 6. The CDR3 extends over 14 amino acids. The CDR3 reads CASSLPTGNYGYTF. CDR3 in DNA: TGTGCCAGCAGCCTCCCGACAGGGAACTATGGCTACACCTTC.

The V call is TRBV6-1, the J call TRBJ1-1; 9 bases align to TRBD1. The CDR3 consists of 14 residues. The junction had 4 bases not matched to a gene; V was cut back by 6 bases and J by 2 bases. In germline, CDR1 is MNHNS, CDR2 SASEGT. The DNA of the CDR3 is TGTGCCAGCAGAGTGGGACAGGGCAACACTGAAGCTTTCTTT. This gives the protein CASRVGQGNTEAFF.

V and J are TRBV19 and TRBJ1-2; perhaps TRBD1 as D (5 bases). This CDR3 contains 15 residues. CDR1 LNHDA and CDR2 SQIVND come from the germline V gene (reference sequence). With 3 bases removed from V and 2 bases from J, the gap between germline ends came to 13 bases. Here the CDR3 reads CASSMYYRGNYGYTF. As DNA, the CDR3 is TGTGCCAGTAGTATGTATTATCGGGGGAACTATGGCTACACCTTC.

This clone was counted once. V usage is TRBV19 and J usage is TRBJ2-1; a possible D gene is TRBD1 (5 bases). The length of the CDR3 is 16 residues. The V end lost 1 base, the J end lost 5 bases, and 15 bases lay between the germline ends. Germline V gene data show CDR1 as LNHDA and CDR2 as SQIVND (reference sequence). The CDR3 region is CASSIGDSKNNNEQFF. For the CDR3, the DNA is TGTGCCAGTAGTATAGGAGACAGCAAAAATAACAATGAGCAGTTCTTC.

This chain uses TRBV5-6 with TRBJ2-2; 7 bases fit TRBD2. V was clipped by 6 bases and J by 4 bases; unmatched bases: 12. Per germline, CDR1 SGHDT and CDR2 YYEEEE. This CDR3 is built from 16 residues. The DNA for the CDR3 is TGTGCCAGCACCCAAATGGGCGGGAGTAGCACCGGGGAGCTGTTTTTT. Its protein is CASTQMGGSSTGELFF.

The gene calls are TRBV5-6 and TRBJ2-1, with D tentatively TRBD1 or TRBD2 (5 bases each). The CDR3 consists of 15 residues. The germline CDR1 and CDR2 sequences are SGHDT and YYEEEE. V lost 1 base and J lost 5, with 13 bases in between. The chain's CDR3 is CASSLYGTEDNEQFF. CDR3 nucleotide sequence: TGTGCCAGCAGCTTGTACGGGACGGAAGACAATGAGCAGTTCTTC.

This chain joins TRBV19 and TRBJ1-5; no firm D call. The V gene's germline CDR1 is LNHDA and CDR2 SQIVND (reference sequence). V was clipped by 7 bases and J by 0 bases, with 7 bases between them. The CDR3 runs 13 residues. CDR3 nucleotide sequence: TGTGCCAGTACAAAGTATAGCAATCAGCCCCAGCATTTT. Protein product: CASTKYSNQPQHF.

V and J are TRBV13 and TRBJ2-7, with 8 bases lining up with TRBD1. CDR1 is PRHDT, CDR2 FYEKMQ, per germline (reference sequence). V lost 3 bases, J lost 7 bases, and 23 bases stayed unmatched. The CDR3 totals 19 residues. This CDR3 reads CASSFLGAGGAKDSREQYF. DNA for the CDR3: TGTGCCAGCAGCTTCCTGGGAGCAGGGGGCGCAAAGGATTCTCGGGAGCAGTACTTC.

The chain combines TRBV9 with TRBJ2-7, with a possible D match to TRBD1 (6 bases). Per the germline V gene, CDR1 is SGDLS and CDR2 is YYNGEE. The length of the CDR3 is 15 residues. V shed 3 bases and J shed 4 bases, with 17 bases lying between them. Here the CDR3 reads CASSASAGTLYEQYF. The CDR3 DNA sequence: TGTGCCAGCAGCGCTTCCGCCGGGACACTTTACGAGCAGTACTTC.